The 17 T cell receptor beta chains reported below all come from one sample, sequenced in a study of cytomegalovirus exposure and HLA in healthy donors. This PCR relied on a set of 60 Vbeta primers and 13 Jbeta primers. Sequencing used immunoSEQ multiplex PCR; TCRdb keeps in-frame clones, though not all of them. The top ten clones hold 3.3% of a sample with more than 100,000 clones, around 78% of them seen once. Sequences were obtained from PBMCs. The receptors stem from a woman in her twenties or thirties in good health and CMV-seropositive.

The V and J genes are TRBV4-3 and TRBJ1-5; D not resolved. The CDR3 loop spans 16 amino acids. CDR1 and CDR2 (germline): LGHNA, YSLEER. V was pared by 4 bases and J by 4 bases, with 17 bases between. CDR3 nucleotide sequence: TGCGCCAGCAGCCTGTCCTTCTTACAGCCAAATCAGCCCCAGCATTTT. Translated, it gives CASSLSFLQPNQPQHF.

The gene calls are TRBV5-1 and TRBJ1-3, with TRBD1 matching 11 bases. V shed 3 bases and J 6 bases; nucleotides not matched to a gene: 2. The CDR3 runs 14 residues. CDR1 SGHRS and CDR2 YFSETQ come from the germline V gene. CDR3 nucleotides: TGCGCCAGCAGCTGGGACAGGGGGGAAAACACCATATATTTT. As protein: CASSWDRGENTIYF.

CDR3 in amino acids: CASSTGQGSAQILPYGYTF. CDR3 coding DNA: TGTGCCAGCAGCACCGGACAGGGGTCGGCGCAAATTTTACCCTATGGCTACACCTTC. This sequence joins TRBV5-4 and TRBJ1-2, with 9 positions matching TRBD1. V was pared by 4 bases and J by 4 bases, with 20 bases of the junction left unmatched. The CDR3 runs 19 residues. From germline, CDR1 is SGHNT and CDR2 YYREEE (reference sequence). The entire variable domain, with the rest obtained from reference TRBV5-4 and TRBJ1-2, is as follows: ETGVTQSPTHLIKTRGQQVTLRCSSQSGHNTVSWYQQALGQGPQFIFQYYREEENGRGNFPPRFSGLQFPNYSSELNVNALELDDSALYLCASSTGQGSAQILPYGYTFGSGTRLTVV.

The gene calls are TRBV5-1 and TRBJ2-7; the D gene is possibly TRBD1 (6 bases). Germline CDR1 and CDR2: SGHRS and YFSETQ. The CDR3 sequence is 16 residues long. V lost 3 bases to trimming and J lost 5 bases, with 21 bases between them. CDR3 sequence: CASSSGVAGEWNEQYF. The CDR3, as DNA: TGCGCCAGCAGCTCGGGTGTGGCAGGGGAATGGAACGAGCAGTACTTC.

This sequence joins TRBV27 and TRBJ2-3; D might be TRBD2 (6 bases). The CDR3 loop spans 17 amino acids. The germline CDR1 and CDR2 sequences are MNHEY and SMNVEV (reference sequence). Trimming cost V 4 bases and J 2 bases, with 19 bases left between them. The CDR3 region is CASSSYPPGEATDTQYF. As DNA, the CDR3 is TGTGCCAGCAGTTCGTACCCCCCCGGGGAGGCCACAGATACGCAGTATTTT.

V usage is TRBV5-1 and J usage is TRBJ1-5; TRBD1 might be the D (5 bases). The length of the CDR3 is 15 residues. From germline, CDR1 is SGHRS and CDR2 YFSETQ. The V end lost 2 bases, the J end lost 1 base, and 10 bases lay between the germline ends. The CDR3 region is CASSFGQGSNQPQHF. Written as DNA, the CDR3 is TGCGCCAGCAGCTTCGGCCAGGGAAGCAATCAGCCCCAGCATTTT.

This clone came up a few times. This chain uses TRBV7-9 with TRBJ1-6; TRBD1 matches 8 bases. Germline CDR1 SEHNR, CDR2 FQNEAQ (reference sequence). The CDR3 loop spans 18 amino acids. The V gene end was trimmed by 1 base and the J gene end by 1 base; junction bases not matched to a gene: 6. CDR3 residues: CASSLVKQGVSYNSPLHF. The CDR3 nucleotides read TGTGCCAGCAGCTTAGTTAAACAGGGGGTATCCTATAATTCACCCCTCCACTTT.

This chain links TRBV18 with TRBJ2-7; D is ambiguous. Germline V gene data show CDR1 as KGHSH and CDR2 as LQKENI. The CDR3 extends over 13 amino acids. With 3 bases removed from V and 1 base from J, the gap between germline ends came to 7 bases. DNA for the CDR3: TGTGCCAGCTCACCCGGCGGTTCCTACGAGCAGTACTTC. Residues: CASSPGGSYEQYF.

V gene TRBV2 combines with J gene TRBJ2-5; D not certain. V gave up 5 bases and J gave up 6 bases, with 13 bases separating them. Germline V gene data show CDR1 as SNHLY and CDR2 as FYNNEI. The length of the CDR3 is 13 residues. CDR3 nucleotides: TGTGCCAGCAGTTGGGCCCGCGAGAAGACCCAGTACTTC. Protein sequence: CASSWAREKTQYF.

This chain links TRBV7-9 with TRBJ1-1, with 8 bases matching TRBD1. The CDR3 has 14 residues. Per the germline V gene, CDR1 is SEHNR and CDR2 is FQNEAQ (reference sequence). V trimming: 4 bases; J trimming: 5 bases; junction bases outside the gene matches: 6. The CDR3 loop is CASSSTGALTEAFF. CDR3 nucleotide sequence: TGTGCCAGCAGCTCGACAGGGGCCCTAACTGAAGCTTTCTTT.

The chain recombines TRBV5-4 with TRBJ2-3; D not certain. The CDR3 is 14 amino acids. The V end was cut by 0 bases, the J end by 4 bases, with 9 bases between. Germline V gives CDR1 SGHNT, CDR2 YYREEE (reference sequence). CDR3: CASSLETSADTQYF. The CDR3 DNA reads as TGTGCCAGCAGCTTGGAAACCTCGGCAGATACGCAGTATTTT.

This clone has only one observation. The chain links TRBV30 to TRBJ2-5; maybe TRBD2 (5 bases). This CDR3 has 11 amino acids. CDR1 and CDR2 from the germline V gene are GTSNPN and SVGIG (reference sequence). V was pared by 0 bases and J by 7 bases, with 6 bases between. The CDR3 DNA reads TGTGCCTGGAGTGTACGGGGGACCCAGTACTTC. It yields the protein CAWSVRGTQYF.

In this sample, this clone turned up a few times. CDR3 amino acids: CSFQTNYGYTF. The CDR3 region has the DNA TGCAGTTTCCAGACTAACTATGGCTACACCTTC. The chain has TRBV20-1 and TRBJ1-2; D is unresolved. The CDR3 is made up of 11 amino acids. Trimming removed 8 bases from V and 0 bases from J, with 7 bases in between. Germline CDR1 reads DFQATT; CDR2 reads SNEGSKA (reference sequence).

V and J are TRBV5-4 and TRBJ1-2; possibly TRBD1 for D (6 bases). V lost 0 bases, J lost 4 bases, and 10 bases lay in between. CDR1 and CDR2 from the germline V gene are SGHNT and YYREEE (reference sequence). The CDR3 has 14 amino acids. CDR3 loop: CASSLVGRGYGYTF. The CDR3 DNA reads TGTGCCAGCAGCTTGGTAGGCAGGGGCTATGGCTACACCTTC.

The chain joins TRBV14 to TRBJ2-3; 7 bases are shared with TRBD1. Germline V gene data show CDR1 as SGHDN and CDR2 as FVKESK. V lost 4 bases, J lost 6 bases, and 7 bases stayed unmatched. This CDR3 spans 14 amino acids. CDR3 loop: CASSRRQGPDTQYF. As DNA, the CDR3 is TGTGCCAGCAGCCGGAGACAGGGCCCCGATACGCAGTATTTT.

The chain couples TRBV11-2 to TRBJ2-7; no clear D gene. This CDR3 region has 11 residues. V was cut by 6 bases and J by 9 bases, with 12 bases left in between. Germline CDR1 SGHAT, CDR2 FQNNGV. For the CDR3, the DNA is TGTGCCAGCAGTTCGGCCCGCGGGCAGTACTTC. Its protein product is CASSSARGQYF.

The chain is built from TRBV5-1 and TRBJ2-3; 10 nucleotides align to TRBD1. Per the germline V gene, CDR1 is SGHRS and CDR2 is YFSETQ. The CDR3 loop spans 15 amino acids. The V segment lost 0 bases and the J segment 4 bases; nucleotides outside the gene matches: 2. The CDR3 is CASSLGGQGSDTQYF. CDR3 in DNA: TGCGCCAGCAGCTTGGGGGGACAGGGGTCAGATACGCAGTATTTT. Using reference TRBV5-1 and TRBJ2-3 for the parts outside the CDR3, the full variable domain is KAGVTQTPRYLIKTRGQQVTLSCSPISGHRSVSWYQQTPGQGLQFLFEYFSETQRNKGNFPGRFSGRQFSNSRSEMNVSTLELGDSALYLCASSLGGQGSDTQYFGPGTRLTVL.